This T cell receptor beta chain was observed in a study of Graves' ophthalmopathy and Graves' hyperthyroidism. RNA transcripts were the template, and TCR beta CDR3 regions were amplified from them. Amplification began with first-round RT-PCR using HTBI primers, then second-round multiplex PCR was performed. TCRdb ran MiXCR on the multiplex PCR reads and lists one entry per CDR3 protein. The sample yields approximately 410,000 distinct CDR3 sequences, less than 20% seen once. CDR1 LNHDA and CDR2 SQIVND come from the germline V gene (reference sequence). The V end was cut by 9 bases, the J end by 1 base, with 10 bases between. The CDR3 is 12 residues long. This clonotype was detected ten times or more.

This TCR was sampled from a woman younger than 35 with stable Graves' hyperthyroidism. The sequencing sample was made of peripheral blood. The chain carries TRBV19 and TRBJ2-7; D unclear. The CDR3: CARDRVSYEQYF. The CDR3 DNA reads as TGTGCCAGGGACCGCGTTTCCTACGAGCAGTACTTC.